What follows are 15 T cell receptor beta chains derived from one specimen sequenced in a study of T cells in localized non-small cell lung cancer. Assay: immunoSEQ multiplex PCR; the TCRdb copy retains only in-frame clones and omits some. Among 3,500 or so clones listed, approximately 37% were seen once. Here the sequenced sample was lung tumor tissue, taken before any cancer treatment. The receptors were sampled from a female donor older than 55 with stage I lung adenocarcinoma.

This clone was recorded only once. The chain combines TRBV15 with TRBJ2-1; 10 bases are shared with TRBD2. Germline CDR1 reads LNHNV; CDR2 reads YYDKDF (reference sequence). V was pared by 5 bases and J by 7 bases, with 11 bases of the junction left unmatched. The CDR3 is 16 residues long. The CDR3 sequence: CATSGLAGGLANEQFF. The CDR3, as DNA: TGTGCCACCAGCGGCTTAGCGGGGGGCCTGGCAAATGAGCAGTTCTTC.

The rearrangement uses TRBV6-8 and TRBJ2-1, with 10 bases identical to TRBD2. Germline V lookup: CDR1 MNHGY, CDR2 SAAAGT. V trimming: 10 bases; J trimming: 4 bases; junction bases outside the gene matches: 10. The CDR3 is made up of 15 amino acids. The CDR3 DNA follows: TGTGCCATCAACATTCGAGCGGGGGGGTACAATGAGCAGTTCTTC. Translation gives CAINIRAGGYNEQFF.

This rearrangement joins TRBV27 to TRBJ2-3; possible D gene TRBD2, 6 bases. Trimming left V 3 bases short and J 2 bases short, with 12 bases between. CDR3 size: 15 residues. Looked up from germline, CDR1 is MNHEY and CDR2 is SMNVEV (reference sequence). CDR3 nucleotide sequence: TGTGCCAGCAGTTTGGCGGGGTTACTCACAGATACGCAGTATTTT. This gives the protein CASSLAGLLTDTQYF.

V is TRBV28 and J is TRBJ1-2; 10 bases align to TRBD1. The V gene end was trimmed by 2 bases and the J gene end by 5 bases; junction bases not matched to a gene: 11. The germline V gene has CDR1 MDHEN and CDR2 SYDVKM. The CDR3 length is 17 residues. The CDR3 nucleotides are TGTGCCAGCAGTTTAACCGGGACAGGGGTGAAGCGGTATGGCTACACCTTC. Its protein product is CASSLTGTGVKRYGYTF.

This clone was found a few times. The chain carries TRBV6-8 and TRBJ2-7; D is uncertain. The V and J ends lost 5 bases and 9 bases respectively, with 26 bases between them. The CDR3 is 16 residues long. Germline V gene data show CDR1 as MNHGY and CDR2 as SAAAGT. The CDR3 sequence is CASSDPQIASPEAQYF. For the CDR3, the DNA is TGTGCCAGCAGTGATCCCCAGATAGCTTCACCCGAAGCGCAGTACTTC.

The genes are TRBV28 and TRBJ2-2; 10 bases align to TRBD2. Germline lookup yields CDR1 MDHEN and CDR2 SYDVKM. V gave up 11 bases and J gave up 6 bases; unmatched junction bases: 18. The CDR3 is 17 amino acids. CDR3: CAAGGRGSSGSPGELFF. CDR3 nucleotides: TGTGCCGCCGGTGGCAGGGGGTCTAGCGGGAGCCCCGGGGAGCTGTTTTTT.

The chain links TRBV11-3 to TRBJ1-2; 9 bases align to TRBD1. V lost 7 bases, J lost 4 bases, and 7 bases stayed unmatched. The CDR3 contains 14 residues. Germline loops: CDR1 SGHNT, CDR2 YENEEA. The chain's CDR3 is CASTPKDRGYGYTF. The CDR3 DNA sequence: TGTGCCAGCACCCCAAAGGACAGGGGCTATGGCTACACCTTC.

The chain uses TRBV18 and TRBJ1-2; D unclear. Trimming took 5 bases from V and 0 from J, leaving 7 bases between them. The CDR3 runs to 13 residues. In germline, CDR1 is KGHSH, CDR2 LQKENI. In DNA, the CDR3 is TGTGCCAGCTCAGACTCTTCTAACTATGGCTACACCTTC. Amino acids: CASSDSSNYGYTF.

As regards this clone: This sample also contains other DNA sequences that code for the same CDR3. The rearrangement uses TRBV6-8 and TRBJ1-6, with D possibly being TRBD1 (5 bases). Germline CDR1 is MNHGY and CDR2 is SAAAGT. The V and J ends lost 5 bases and 4 bases respectively, with 9 bases between them. This CDR3 contains 14 residues. CDR3: CASSAGPYNSPLHF. In nucleotides, the CDR3 is TGTGCCAGCAGTGCGGGGCCATATAATTCACCCCTCCACTTT.

The chain combines TRBV19 with TRBJ1-2; D unclear. Germline values: CDR1 LNHDA, CDR2 SQIVND (reference sequence). Deletions cut 4 bases from V and 4 bases from J, with 10 bases between. This CDR3 spans 13 amino acids. CDR3 amino acids: CASSKATLYGYTF. Written as DNA, the CDR3 is TGTGCCAGTAGTAAGGCCACCCTCTATGGCTACACCTTC.

This clone was seen a handful of times. The chain employs TRBV6-8 and TRBJ2-7; TRBD1 agrees at 11 bases. The CDR3 consists of 15 residues. Losses at the gene ends were 5 bases for V and 2 bases for J; bases not matched to a gene: 5. Germline V gene lookup returns CDR1 MNHGY and CDR2 SAAAGT. The CDR3 nucleotides read TGTGCCAGCAGTGGGGGACAGGGGGGACCCTACGAGCAGTACTTC. It encodes CASSGGQGGPYEQYF.

V usage is TRBV11-3 and J usage is TRBJ2-1; TRBD2 aligns across 9 bases. The CDR3 runs 15 residues. J was trimmed by 2 bases and V by 4 bases; bases with no gene match: 3. From germline, CDR1 is SGHNT and CDR2 YENEEA. CDR3 loop: CASSSSGGTYNEQFF. Written as DNA, the CDR3 is TGTGCCAGCAGCTCAAGCGGGGGGACCTACAATGAGCAGTTCTTC.

This clone showed up just once. The J gene is TRBJ1-1, the V gene TRBV5-1; 7 positions match TRBD1. With V trimmed by 4 bases and J by 1 base, 7 bases remained unmatched. CDR1 is SGHRS and CDR2 is YFSETQ in the germline V gene. This CDR3 is 15 amino acids long. CDR3 region: CASSINTGANTEAFF. The CDR3, as DNA: TGCGCCAGCAGCATAAATACAGGGGCGAACACTGAAGCTTTCTTT.

A few counts support this clone. This chain links TRBV10-3 with TRBJ1-1; D is ambiguous. The CDR3 length is 14 residues. Germline V gene sequence: CDR1 ENHRY, CDR2 SYGVKD. V was shortened by 2 bases and J by 3 bases, with 10 bases between the two germline ends. CDR3 protein: CAISEVGGYTEAFF. In nucleotides, the CDR3 is TGTGCCATCAGTGAGGTAGGAGGGTACACTGAAGCTTTCTTT.

In its sample, this clone was seen a few times. This CDR3 is CASSLEGRGNYGYTF. The CDR3 nucleotides read TGTGCCAGCAGCTTAGAGGGCAGGGGGAACTATGGCTACACCTTC. The rearrangement joins TRBV11-3 to TRBJ1-2, with 7 bases matching TRBD1. V was clipped by 0 bases and J by 2 bases; unmatched bases: 3. Looked up from germline, CDR1 is SGHNT and CDR2 is YENEEA. The CDR3 consists of 15 residues.